This T cell receptor beta chain was found in a study of cytomegalovirus exposure and HLA in healthy donors. Study-level points and caveats: Despite most TCR sequences being rare, some public TCRs occurred in many donors.

The CDR3 consists of 14 residues. CDR1 is MDHEN, CDR2 SYDVKM, per germline. The V gene end was trimmed by 5 bases and the J gene end by 5 bases; junction bases not matched to a gene: 5. In its sample, this clone was seen once. Antigen unknown. A multiplex PCR was run with 60 Vbeta primers and 13 Jbeta primers. Profiled with immunoSEQ multiplex PCR; TCRdb holds only in-frame clones, not every one. The sample contains fewer than 250,000 clones, roughly 84% of which appear only once. This chain connects TRBV28 to TRBJ2-1, with 8 nucleotides matching TRBD1. The sequencing sample was made of PBMCs. This receptor was taken from a human donor in good health. The CDR3 DNA reads TGTGCCAGCAGTCCCCGGACAGGGCACAATGAGCAGTTCTTC. Translated: CASSPRTGHNEQFF.